This entry describes one TCR beta chain. Sequenced by immunoSEQ multiplex PCR; TCRdb stores in-frame clones only, minus some. The sample contains roughly 380,000 clones, roughly 90% of which appear only once. This sample was included in a study of blood T cell repertoires in COVID-19. CDR3 length equals 16 residues. Trimming took off 3 bases at V and 0 bases at J, with 15 bases between the two ends. The germline V gene encodes CDR1 KGHSH and CDR2 LQKENI. This chain connects TRBV18 to TRBJ2-7, with D possibly TRBD1 on 6 matching bases. This clonotype was sampled from a woman between 25 and 40 years old who had been exposed to COVID-19. The sequenced sample consisted of PBMCs or T cells enriched from blood (not recorded which). The CDR3 DNA reads as TGTGCCAGCTCACCTGCTGGGGGCGCCAACTCCTACGAGCAGTACTTC. Translated: CASSPAGGANSYEQYF. The full variable domain, in which reference TRBV18 and TRBJ2-7 provide the parts outside the CDR3, is NAGVMQNPRHLVRRRGQEARLRCSPMKGHSHVYWYRQLPEEGLKFMVYLQKENIIDESGMPKERFSAEFPKEGPSILRIQQVVRGDSAAYFCASSPAGGANSYEQYFGPGTRLTVT.